One and the same sample provided the 32 T cell receptor beta chains below, sequenced in a study of cytomegalovirus exposure and HLA in healthy donors. 13 Jbeta primers and 60 Vbeta primers were used for the PCR. Profiling relied on immunoSEQ multiplex PCR, and the TCRdb table lists in-frame clones only, not all of them. This repertoire shows 150,000 to 200,000 clones, almost 80% found once; its top ten account for about 0.93%. Sequencing used PBMCs. The receptor source for this set is a woman aged 45-59 years in good health and CMV-seropositive.

This clone has a handful of counts. The chain uses TRBV28 and TRBJ1-6; D is perhaps TRBD1 (6 bases). Per the germline V gene, CDR1 is MDHEN and CDR2 is SYDVKM. The CDR3 consists of 15 residues. V was clipped by 3 bases and J by 6 bases, with 12 bases between them. The CDR3 region is CASSFHGTPNSPLHF. The CDR3 nucleotides read TGTGCCAGCAGTTTTCACGGGACACCTAATTCACCCCTCCACTTT.

The V call is TRBV29-1, the J call TRBJ1-5; 8 nucleotides line up with TRBD1. The CDR3 loop spans 13 amino acids. The germline V gene has CDR1 SQVTM and CDR2 ANQGSEA. Trimming at V came to 8 bases and at J to 7 bases, leaving 10 bases not matched to a gene. CDR3 DNA: TGCAGCTACAATTCAGGGGGCGGGCAGCCCCAGCATTTT. Protein sequence: CSYNSGGGQPQHF.

This rearrangement joins TRBV5-6 to TRBJ2-1; D might be TRBD2 (5 bases). Deletions cut 1 base from V and 2 bases from J, with 10 bases between. This CDR3 has 15 residues. The germline V gene encodes CDR1 SGHDT and CDR2 YYEEEE. CDR3 in DNA: TGTGCCAGCAGCTTGCTCGGGGAGACCTACAATGAGCAGTTCTTC. It is translated as CASSLLGETYNEQFF.

This clone showed up just a few times. The chain links TRBV5-6 to TRBJ2-1; D remains unclear. Trimming removed 0 bases at V and 6 bases at J, with 7 bases between. The CDR3 sequence is 13 residues long. In germline, CDR1 is SGHDT, CDR2 YYEEEE. The chain's CDR3 is CASSLGSANEQFF. The CDR3 nucleotides are TGTGCCAGCAGCTTGGGTAGTGCCAATGAGCAGTTCTTC.

The V call is TRBV25-1, the J call TRBJ1-1; D uncertain. The V gene's germline CDR1 is MGHDK and CDR2 SYGVNS. Trimming removed 1 base at V and 1 base at J, with 7 bases between. The CDR3 has 14 residues. This chain's CDR3 is CASSELYKNTEAFF. The CDR3, as DNA: TGTGCCAGCAGTGAATTGTACAAGAACACTGAAGCTTTCTTT.

This chain connects TRBV10-2 to TRBJ1-5; TRBD1 aligns across 9 bases. The length of the CDR3 is 15 residues. After removal of 6 bases from V and 1 base from J, the junction contained 4 bases not matched to a gene. The germline V gene encodes CDR1 WSHSY and CDR2 SAAADI. The CDR3 nucleotides read TGCGCCAGCAGGACAGGGGGGGTAAGCAATCAGCCCCAGCATTTT. This sequence encodes CASRTGGVSNQPQHF.

This clone appeared a single time. Here the CDR3 DNA reads TGTGCCAGCAGCGGAACACGGGGACAGGGTATCACCGGGGAGCTGTTTTTT. As protein: CASSGTRGQGITGELFF. The chain carries TRBV13 and TRBJ2-2; 9 positions match TRBD1. The V gene's germline CDR1 is PRHDT and CDR2 FYEKMQ (reference sequence). V was pared by 5 bases and J by 4 bases, with 11 bases of the junction left unmatched. The CDR3 runs to 17 residues.

This chain connects TRBV6-4 to TRBJ2-4; no clear D. Trimming took 8 bases from V and 4 from J, leaving 18 bases between them. Germline CDR1 MRHNA, CDR2 SNTAGT. The CDR3 covers 15 residues. CDR3: CASLIKLTSKNIQYF. The CDR3 bases are TGTGCCAGCCTGATCAAATTAACGAGTAAAAACATTCAGTACTTC.

The chain recombines TRBV7-2 with TRBJ2-7, with 11 bases lining up with TRBD2. Germline CDR1 and CDR2: SGHTA and FQGNSA. The ends lost 5 bases at V and 2 bases at J; junction bases unmatched: 2. The CDR3 runs to 14 residues. CDR3 coding DNA: TGTGCCAGCAGCGCGGGACTAGCGGCCTACGAGCAGTACTTC. Translating it yields CASSAGLAAYEQYF.

DNA of the CDR3: TGTGCCAGCTCGCGGGGTGTGGAGCCTGGGGCCAACGTCCTGACTTTC. This sequence encodes CASSRGVEPGANVLTF. The chain links TRBV18 to TRBJ2-6, with D possibly being TRBD2 (6 bases). Trimming cost V 6 bases and J 2 bases, with 14 bases left between them. There are 16 residues in the CDR3. CDR1 and CDR2 (germline): KGHSH, LQKENI.

The count of this clone is one. The rearrangement joins TRBV5-1 to TRBJ1-2; 11 positions agree with TRBD1. The CDR3 has 14 amino acids. CDR1 and CDR2 from the germline V gene are SGHRS and YFSETQ. Losses at the gene ends were 2 bases for V and 8 bases for J; bases not matched to a gene: 5. In nucleotides, the CDR3 is TGCGCCAGCAGCTTAGGACAGGGGGCGTTCGGCTACACCTTC. This codes for CASSLGQGAFGYTF.

Concerning this clone: A read error may account for a junction end that differs from germline. The gene calls are TRBV4-3 and TRBJ1-2; 9 bases align to TRBD1. This CDR3 is 13 amino acids long. Germline V gene sequence: CDR1 LGHNA, CDR2 YSLEER. The CDR3 bases are TGCGCCAGCAGCCAAGCGGCGGGACAGGGTCTAGCCTTC. This codes for CASSQAAGQGLAF.

The V and J genes are TRBV15 and TRBJ2-3; 9 bases match TRBD2. J lost 4 bases, V lost 2 bases, and 16 bases had no gene match. The CDR3 length is 19 residues. The germline CDR1 and CDR2 sequences are LNHNV and YYDKDF (reference sequence). CDR3 in DNA: TGTGCCACCAGCAGACCTCAGTACGTAGCGGGAGAAGCGTCAGATACGCAGTATTTT. Encoded protein: CATSRPQYVAGEASDTQYF.

The chain couples TRBV6-5 to TRBJ2-3; the match to TRBD2 covers 8 bases. This CDR3 contains 15 residues. CDR1 is MNHEY and CDR2 is SVGAGI in the germline V gene. V shed 2 bases and J 3 bases; nucleotides not matched to a gene: 4. The CDR3 DNA is TGTGCCAGCAGTTACAGGCGGGGGGCGACAGATACGCAGTATTTT. It translates to CASSYRRGATDTQYF.

The chain links TRBV18 to TRBJ2-5; 9 positions match TRBD1. Germline CDR1 and CDR2: KGHSH and LQKENI. V trimming: 1 base; J trimming: 2 bases; junction bases outside the gene matches: 2. This CDR3 region has 15 residues. Here the CDR3 reads CASSPQTGGQETQYF. The DNA for the CDR3 is TGTGCCAGCTCACCACAGACAGGGGGTCAAGAGACCCAGTACTTC.

This rearrangement joins TRBV27 to TRBJ1-6; TRBD1 matches at 7 bases. Germline CDR1 is MNHEY and CDR2 is SMNVEV (reference sequence). The CDR3 is 13 residues long. Trimming cost V 9 bases and J 3 bases; bases outside gene matches: 2. CDR3 bases: TGTGCCAGTCGGGACAGCTATAATTCACCCCTCCACTTT. This sequence encodes CASRDSYNSPLHF.

The rearrangement links TRBV19 to TRBJ2-4; D is uncertain. The V gene lost 4 bases and the J gene lost 1 base, with 8 bases spanning the gap. This CDR3 contains 14 residues. CDR1 LNHDA and CDR2 SQIVND come from the germline V gene (reference sequence). CDR3: CASSRVEAKNIQYF. Here the CDR3 DNA reads TGTGCCAGTAGTAGAGTCGAGGCCAAAAACATTCAGTACTTC.

The genes are TRBV6-6 and TRBJ1-4; D is possibly TRBD1 (6 bases). The CDR3 has 15 amino acids. The V end was cut by 6 bases, the J end by 8 bases, with 19 bases between. Germline assignment: CDR1 MNHNY and CDR2 SVGAGI (reference sequence). The CDR3 DNA reads TGTGCCAGCAGCCAGGATTGGGGGCTAGGCGAAAAACTGTTTTTT. Its translation: CASSQDWGLGEKLFF.

The CDR3 spells CASRSGTAYGYTF. CDR3 in DNA: TGTGCCAGCAGATCAGGGACAGCTTATGGCTACACCTTC. The chain combines TRBV16 with TRBJ1-2; TRBD1 agrees at 7 bases. V lost 6 bases and J lost 5; bases outside the gene matches: 6. Per germline, CDR1 KGHSY and CDR2 FQNENV. CDR3 size: 13 residues.

This chain joins TRBV7-6 and TRBJ2-7, with 9 bases fitting TRBD2. V was pared by 5 bases and J by 2 bases, with 7 bases of the junction left unmatched. The CDR3 extends over 15 amino acids. Germline V gives CDR1 SGHVS, CDR2 FNYEAQ. This CDR3 is CASSLDASGAYEQYF. CDR3 coding DNA: TGTGCCAGCAGCCTCGACGCTAGCGGGGCCTACGAGCAGTACTTC.

The chain couples TRBV7-9 to TRBJ2-3; D might be TRBD2 (5 bases). The ends were cut back, 5 bases at V and 9 bases at J, with 12 bases in the middle. The CDR3 consists of 12 residues. Germline-derived CDR1 and CDR2 are SEHNR and FQNEAQ (reference sequence). CDR3 sequence reads: CASSPRGETQYF. CDR3 bases: TGTGCCAGCAGCCCCCGGGGAGAGACGCAGTATTTT.

This chain links TRBV5-1 with TRBJ2-1; TRBD2 matches at 12 bases. The CDR3 is made up of 18 amino acids. Germline CDR1 and CDR2: SGHRS and YFSETQ. After removal of 4 bases from V and 7 bases from J, the junction contained 15 bases not matched to a gene. Here the CDR3 reads CASSRGLAGGSLSNEQFF. CDR3 coding DNA: TGCGCCAGCAGCCGAGGGCTAGCGGGAGGGAGCCTTTCGAATGAGCAGTTCTTC.

The chain is built from TRBV6-5 and TRBJ2-3; possibly TRBD2 for D (5 bases). The germline V gene encodes CDR1 MNHEY and CDR2 SVGAGI. The germline V and J ends were trimmed by 6 bases and 0 bases, with 10 bases remaining between them. CDR3 length: 14 amino acids. This chain's CDR3 is CASRPPGSTDTQYF. CDR3 coding DNA: TGTGCCAGCAGACCTCCGGGGAGCACAGATACGCAGTATTTT.

The J gene is TRBJ1-3, the V gene TRBV28, with D possibly matching TRBD1 (6 bases). V was cut by 3 bases and J by 2 bases, with 14 bases left in between. The CDR3 loop spans 16 amino acids. Germline CDR1 and CDR2: MDHEN and SYDVKM. The CDR3 loop is CASSFLGGATGNTIYF. CDR3 DNA sequence: TGTGCCAGCAGTTTCCTGGGGGGGGCTACTGGAAACACCATATATTTT.

CDR3 nucleotides: TGTGCCAGCAGCTTACAGGTCGTCGGGGGCCAGTACTTC. Its protein product is CASSLQVVGGQYF. The chain uses TRBV7-9 and TRBJ2-5, with D perhaps matching TRBD2 (6 bases). Trimming pared 2 bases from V and 10 bases from J, leaving 14 bases between. The V gene's germline CDR1 is SEHNR and CDR2 FQNEAQ (reference sequence). The CDR3 covers 13 residues.

This chain links TRBV4-3 with TRBJ1-5; D ambiguous. Per germline, CDR1 LGHNA and CDR2 YSLEER. The CDR3 loop spans 13 amino acids. V was shortened by 1 base and J by 8 bases, with 9 bases between the two germline ends. The CDR3 reads CASSQALSEPQHF. In nucleotides, the CDR3 is TGCGCCAGCAGCCAAGCTCTTTCGGAGCCCCAGCATTTT.

The CDR3 DNA reads TGTGCCAGCAGCTTGGCGCGGGGCTCTGGGGCCAACGTCCTGACTTTC. Encoded protein: CASSLARGSGANVLTF. This rearrangement joins TRBV5-4 to TRBJ2-6; D may be TRBD2 (6 bases). The V gene's germline CDR1 is SGHNT and CDR2 YYREEE (reference sequence). Trimming pared 0 bases from V and 0 bases from J, leaving 7 bases between. The CDR3 spans 16 residues.

The genes are TRBV6-6 and TRBJ2-2, with D possibly being TRBD2 (7 bases). The V gene lost 7 bases and the J gene lost 4 bases, with 10 bases spanning the gap. CDR3 length equals 13 residues. Germline V gene lookup returns CDR1 MNHNY and CDR2 SVGAGI (reference sequence). The DNA of the CDR3 is TGTGCCAGCATAGGGGGGGGCACCGGGGAGCTGTTTTTT. Its protein product is CASIGGGTGELFF.

The chain combines TRBV7-9 with TRBJ2-7; 8 bases fit TRBD2. Germline CDR1 and CDR2: SEHNR and FQNEAQ (reference sequence). The V segment lost 0 bases and the J segment 5 bases; nucleotides outside the gene matches: 0. This CDR3 is 13 amino acids long. CDR3 DNA: TGTGCCAGCAGCTTAGCTAGCGGGAACGAGCAGTACGTC. It yields the protein CASSLASGNEQYV.

This clone has a single count. As DNA, the CDR3 is TGTGCCAGCAGCGTGACAGTTGGTGAGCAGTTCTTC. Its translation: CASSVTVGEQFF. The rearrangement joins TRBV7-2 to TRBJ2-1; TRBD1 is a possible D gene (5 bases). V was shortened by 5 bases and J by 9 bases, with 11 bases between the two germline ends. The CDR3 spans 12 residues. Per the germline V gene, CDR1 is SGHTA and CDR2 is FQGNSA.

The chain joins TRBV9 to TRBJ2-1; no reliable D call. The CDR3 consists of 13 residues. Germline CDR1 and CDR2: SGDLS and YYNGEE. Trimming shortened V by 4 bases and J by 2 bases, and 7 bases separated the two germline ends. The CDR3 sequence: CASSRETYNEQFF. CDR3 in DNA: TGTGCCAGCAGCCGAGAGACCTACAATGAGCAGTTCTTC.

This clone was detected only once. The V call is TRBV5-8, the J call TRBJ1-6; D not resolved. Deletions cut 4 bases from V and 8 bases from J, with 16 bases between. Germline assignment: CDR1 SGHTS and CDR2 YDEGEE. The CDR3 loop spans 15 amino acids. This CDR3 reads CASSTITGSDSPLHF. The CDR3, as DNA: TGTGCCAGCAGCACCATTACCGGGTCGGATTCACCCCTCCACTTT.